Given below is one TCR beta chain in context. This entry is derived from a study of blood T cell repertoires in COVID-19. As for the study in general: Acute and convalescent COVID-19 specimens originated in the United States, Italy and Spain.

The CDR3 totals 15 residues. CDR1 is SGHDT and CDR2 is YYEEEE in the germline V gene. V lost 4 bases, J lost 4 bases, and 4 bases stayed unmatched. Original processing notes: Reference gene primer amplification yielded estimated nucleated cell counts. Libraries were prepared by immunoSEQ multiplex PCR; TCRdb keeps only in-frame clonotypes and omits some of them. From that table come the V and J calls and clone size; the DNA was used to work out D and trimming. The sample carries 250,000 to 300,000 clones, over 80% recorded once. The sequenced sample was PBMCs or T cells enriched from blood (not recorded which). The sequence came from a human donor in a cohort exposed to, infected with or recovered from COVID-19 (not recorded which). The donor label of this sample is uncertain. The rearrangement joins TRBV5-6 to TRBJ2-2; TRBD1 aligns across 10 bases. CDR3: CASSPGTGVTGELFF. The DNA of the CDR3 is TGTGCCAGCAGCCCCGGGACAGGGGTCACCGGGGAGCTGTTTTTT.